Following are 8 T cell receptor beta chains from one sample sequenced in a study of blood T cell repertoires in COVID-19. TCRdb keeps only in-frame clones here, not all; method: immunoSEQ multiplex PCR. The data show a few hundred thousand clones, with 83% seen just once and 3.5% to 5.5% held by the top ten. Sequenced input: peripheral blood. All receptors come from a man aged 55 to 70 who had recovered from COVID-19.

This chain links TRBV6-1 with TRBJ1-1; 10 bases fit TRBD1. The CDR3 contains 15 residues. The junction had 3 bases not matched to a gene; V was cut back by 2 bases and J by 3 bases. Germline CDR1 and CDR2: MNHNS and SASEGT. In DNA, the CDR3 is TGTGCCAGCAGTGAAATCGGGACAGGGGACACTGAAGCTTTCTTT. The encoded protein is CASSEIGTGDTEAFF.

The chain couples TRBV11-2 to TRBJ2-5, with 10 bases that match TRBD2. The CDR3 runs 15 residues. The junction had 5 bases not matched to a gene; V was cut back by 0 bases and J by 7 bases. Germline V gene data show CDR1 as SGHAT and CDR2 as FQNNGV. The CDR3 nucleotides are TGTGCCAGCAGCTTAGATTCTAGCGGGAGTGGGACCCAGTACTTC. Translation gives CASSLDSSGSGTQYF.

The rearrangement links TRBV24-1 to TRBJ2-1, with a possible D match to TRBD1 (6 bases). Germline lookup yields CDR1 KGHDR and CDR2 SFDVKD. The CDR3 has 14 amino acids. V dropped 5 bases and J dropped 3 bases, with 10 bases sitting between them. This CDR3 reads CATSGPQGYNEQFF. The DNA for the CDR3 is TGTGCCACCAGTGGGCCACAGGGCTACAATGAGCAGTTCTTC.

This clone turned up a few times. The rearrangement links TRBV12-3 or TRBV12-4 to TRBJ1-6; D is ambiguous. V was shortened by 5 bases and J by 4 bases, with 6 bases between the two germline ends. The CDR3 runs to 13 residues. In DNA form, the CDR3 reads TGTGCCAGCAGTCGACAATATAATTCACCCCTCCACTTT. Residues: CASSRQYNSPLHF.

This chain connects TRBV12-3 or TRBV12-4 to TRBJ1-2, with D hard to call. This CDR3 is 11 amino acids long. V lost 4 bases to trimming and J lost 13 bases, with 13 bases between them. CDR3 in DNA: TGTGCCAGCAGTTCGACGCGGAGTCCCACCTTC. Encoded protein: CASSSTRSPTF.

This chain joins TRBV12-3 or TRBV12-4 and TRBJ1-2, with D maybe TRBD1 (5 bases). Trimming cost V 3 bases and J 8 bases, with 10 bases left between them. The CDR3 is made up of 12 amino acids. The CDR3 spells CASSFGGAGYTF. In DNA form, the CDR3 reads TGTGCCAGCAGTTTCGGGGGTGCGGGCTACACCTTC.

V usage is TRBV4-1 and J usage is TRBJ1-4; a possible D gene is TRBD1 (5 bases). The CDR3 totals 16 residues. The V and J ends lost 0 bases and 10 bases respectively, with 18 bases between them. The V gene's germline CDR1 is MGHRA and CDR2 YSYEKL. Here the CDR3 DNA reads TGCGCCAGCAGCCAAGAAGGGGCTCAGGGAAACGGAAAACTGTTTTTT. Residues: CASSQEGAQGNGKLFF.

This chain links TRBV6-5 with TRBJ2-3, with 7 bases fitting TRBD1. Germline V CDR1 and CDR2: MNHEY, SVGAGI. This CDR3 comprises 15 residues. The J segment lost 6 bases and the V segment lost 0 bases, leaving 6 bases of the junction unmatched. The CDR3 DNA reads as TGTGCCAGCAGTTACTCGAGGACAGGATCCGATACGCAGTATTTT. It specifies CASSYSRTGSDTQYF.